A selection of T cell receptor beta chains follows, all from one sample in a study of vaccination and CD4 T cells after COVID-19. No cognate antigen is known for these TCRs. In TCRdb, the PCR reads were re-called with MiXCR into one record per CDR3 protein. Of around 15,000 distinct CDR3 sequences listed, approximately 42% were seen once; the top ten hold 20% to 25%. Sequencing input: cultured CD4+ T cells from blood. All receptors derive from a human donor with COVID-19. CDR3s leave out the opening cysteine and the closing phenylalanine or tryptophan. For some rows the clone size is stated as once, few or many, or as a class when expanded; others skip it.

CDR3,size,V,J
ASSAGGTGSSYTQY,-,TRBV6-1,TRBJ2-3
SALTGGSGYT,-,TRBV20-1,TRBJ1-2
ASFDGNTIY,-,TRBV28,TRBJ1-3
ASTGAGANVLT,-,TRBV19,TRBJ2-6
ASSGFKGAAKNIQY,large,TRBV6-1,TRBJ2-4
ASSQDGTLGNYGYT,once,TRBV14,TRBJ1-2
ASSTGTSGGPNTGELF,few,TRBV6-1,TRBJ2-2
SAGRTGKGETQY,-,TRBV20-1,TRBJ2-5
ATPTGGETQY,-,TRBV7-2,TRBJ2-5
ASSRGGLAGKETQY,-,TRBV5-1,TRBJ2-5
ASSSRGLCGYT,-,TRBV27,TRBJ1-2
ASSYSEGRAF,-,TRBV6-5,TRBJ1-1
ASSYSDRNTEAF,-,TRBV6-5,TRBJ1-1
ASREPPDRGQTDTQY,few,TRBV21-1,TRBJ2-3
ASSIDLALAKNIQY,-,TRBV19,TRBJ2-4
ASSPRRDIGNIQY,-,TRBV12-3/TRBV12-4,TRBJ2-4
ASSLEMARETQY,-,TRBV7-2,TRBJ2-5
SARLAGESYEQY,-,TRBV20-1,TRBJ2-7
ASSYARGSQETQY,few,TRBV7-2,TRBJ2-5
ASSFSTGPRDGYT,-,TRBV27,TRBJ1-2
ASRVFGEQY,-,TRBV2,TRBJ2-7
ASSQDLLGVGPGANVLT,-,TRBV4-2,TRBJ2-6
AISGRTGEGYT,-,TRBV10-3,TRBJ1-2
ASSFRMTTNNEQF,-,TRBV7-9,TRBJ2-1
ASSYSDRGLSGYT,large,TRBV6-5,TRBJ1-2
ASRADRPSYEQY,-,TRBV2,TRBJ2-7
ASSPGGRLSEAF,-,TRBV7-2,TRBJ1-1
ASRSGGDNSPLH,few,TRBV6-1,TRBJ1-6
ATSREGAEAF,once,TRBV24-1,TRBJ1-1
ASSRSSTETQY,medium-sized,TRBV7-3,TRBJ2-5
ASSLVRFSSGPYQETQY,few,TRBV11-1,TRBJ2-5
ATRGSGNEQF,-,TRBV24-1,TRBJ2-1
ASSPDTAWTEAF,few,TRBV7-3,TRBJ1-1
ASTQIWAGGVWYGYT,-,TRBV6-1,TRBJ1-2
SARHTAEKLF,few,TRBV20-1,TRBJ1-4
ASSSKQGNEQY,-,TRBV2,TRBJ2-7
ASSYFGLRGYEQY,-,TRBV6-5,TRBJ2-7
AWSVTGLQAGYGYT,few,TRBV30,TRBJ1-2
SARTSGDPTDTQY,few,TRBV20-1,TRBJ2-3
ASSYSRDRGCHSPLH,-,TRBV6-5,TRBJ1-6
ASNAGRRGQETQY,once,TRBV7-8,TRBJ2-5
ASSLLLAGGGDTQY,-,TRBV27,TRBJ2-3
ASSLDRGPTI,-,TRBV7-2,TRBJ1-4
ASSLGLAYEQY,-,TRBV11-2,TRBJ2-7
ASSPGTSGSYEQY,-,TRBV6-2/TRBV6-3,TRBJ2-7
ASATSGLDRATEAF,few,TRBV12-5,TRBJ1-1